What follows is one TCR beta chain and its context. Its antigen remains unidentified. CDR1 and CDR2 from the germline V gene are MDHEN and SYDVKM. This CDR3 comprises 12 residues. The J segment lost 2 bases and the V segment lost 10 bases, leaving 5 bases of the junction unmatched. Molecules of cDNA were individually given unique molecular identifiers that were attached to them. TCRdb analysed the 5' RACE reads with MiXCR anew, one entry per CDR3 protein. Of nearly 45,000 distinct CDR3 sequences listed, 11% are singletons. The data are from a study of early T cells in non-severe SARS-CoV-2 infection. The overall study: Sequencing targeted bulk RNA from unsorted whole blood, leaving chains unpaired.

Study results and caveats: Matching against VDJdb likely underestimated virus-specific expansions, favoring anti-spike CD8.

The sequenced sample consisted of whole blood. The TCR comes from an adult who was a healthcare worker with PCR-confirmed SARS-CoV-2 infection or an uninfected control (not recorded which). This chain links TRBV28 with TRBJ2-7; 7 positions agree with TRBD1. The CDR3 DNA is TGTGCCACCCGACAGGGTACCTACGAGCAGTACTTC. Protein sequence: CATRQGTYEQYF.